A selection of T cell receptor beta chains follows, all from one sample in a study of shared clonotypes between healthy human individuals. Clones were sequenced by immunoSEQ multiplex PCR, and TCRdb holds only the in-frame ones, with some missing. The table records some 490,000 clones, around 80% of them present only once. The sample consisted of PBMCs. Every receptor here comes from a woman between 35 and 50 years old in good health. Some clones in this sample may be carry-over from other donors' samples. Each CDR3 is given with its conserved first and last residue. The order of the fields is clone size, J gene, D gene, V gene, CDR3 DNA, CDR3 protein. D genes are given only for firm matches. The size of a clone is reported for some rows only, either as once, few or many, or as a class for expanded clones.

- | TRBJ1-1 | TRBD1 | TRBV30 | TGTGCCTGGGGCCGACAGGGGGCGCAGCCTGAAGCTTTCTTT | CAWGRQGAQPEAFF
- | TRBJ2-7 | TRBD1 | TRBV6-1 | TGTGCCAGCAGTCCTGACAGGGGGCTCGAGCAGTACTTC | CASSPDRGLEQYF
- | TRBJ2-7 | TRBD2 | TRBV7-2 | TGTGCCAGTAGACTAGCGGTTCCCTACGAGCAGTACTTC | CASRLAVPYEQYF
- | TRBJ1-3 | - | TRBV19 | TGTGCCAGTAGTCCTGAGGTTGGAAACACCATATATTTT | CASSPEVGNTIYF
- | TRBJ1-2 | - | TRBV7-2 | TGTGCCAGCAGCTCCTTCGGCAGGGGAAAAGAGGCTGGTGGCTACACCTTC | CASSSFGRGKEAGGYTF
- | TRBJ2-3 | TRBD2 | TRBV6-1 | TGTGCCAGCAGTGAAGCGCTTTACGGGGGGTCAGATACGCAGTATTTT | CASSEALYGGSDTQYF
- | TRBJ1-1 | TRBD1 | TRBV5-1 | TGCGCCAGCAGTTACAGGGGTAATATCGCTGAAGCTTTCTTT | CASSYRGNIAEAFF
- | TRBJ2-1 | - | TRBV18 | TGTGCCAGCTCACGACGGACCACTTTTAATTCCTACAATGAGCAGTTCTTC | CASSRRTTFNSYNEQFF
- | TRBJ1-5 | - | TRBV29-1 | TGCAGCGTTGGGCCAGGCCTTCATCAGCCCCAGCATTTT | CSVGPGLHQPQHF
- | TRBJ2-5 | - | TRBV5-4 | TGTGCCAGCAGCTTGGTTGGGGGCGGTAGTGAGACCCAGTACTTC | CASSLVGGGSETQYF
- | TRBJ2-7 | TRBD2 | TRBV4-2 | TGTGCCAGCAGCCAGTCAGCGGGAGTCTACGAGCAGTACTTC | CASSQSAGVYEQYF
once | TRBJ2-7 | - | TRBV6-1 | TGTGCCAGCAGTGACGGGACCTACGAGCAGTACTTC | CASSDGTYEQYF
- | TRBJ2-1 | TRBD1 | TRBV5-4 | TGTGCCAGCAGCCCGGGACAGGGAGTTTACAATGAGCAGTTCTTC | CASSPGQGVYNEQFF